One and the same sample provided the 2 T cell receptor beta chains below, sequenced in a study of T-cell memory formation after mild COVID-19. One entry per CDR3 protein, called by TCRdb with MiXCR from the 5' RACE reads. The sample lists under 250,000 distinct CDR3 sequences, under 12% occurring once. What was sequenced was PBMCs or a T cell subset sorted from them (not recorded which). The receptor set was obtained from a young man who had mild COVID-19 (a few samples of this study predate the infection). Cell type and time point are not known.

The V and J genes are TRBV6-2 or TRBV6-3 and TRBJ2-7; D ambiguous. Germline CDR1 is MNHEY and CDR2 is SVGEGT. The CDR3 totals 14 residues. V lost 2 bases, J lost 2 bases, and 10 bases lay in between. CDR3 loop: CASSYQGGTYEQYV. The CDR3 nucleotides are TGTGCCAGCAGTTACCAAGGTGGAACCTACGAGCAGTACGTC.

This chain joins TRBV4-1 and TRBJ2-1; D is possibly TRBD2 (6 bases). Trimming left V 4 bases short and J 5 bases short, with 15 bases between. The CDR3 runs to 15 residues. The germline V gene encodes CDR1 MGHRA and CDR2 YSYEKL. Here the CDR3 reads CASSPPGGPNNEQFF. The CDR3 DNA sequence: TGCGCCAGCAGCCCTCCCGGGGGTCCAAACAATGAGCAGTTCTTC.